A single sample gave rise to the 15 T cell receptor beta chains below, sequenced in a study of T cell clonality in common variable immunodeficiency. Study outcomes and limitations: In common variable immunodeficiency, TCR beta chains reportedly carried fewer deletions and N-nucleotide insertions.

Antigens of these TCRs are unknown. Here immunoSEQ multiplex PCR was the method, and the copy in TCRdb shows in-frame clones only, minus some. This table holds 25,000 to 35,000 clones with no singletons; the top ten claim around 30%. The sequenced sample was peripheral blood mononuclear cells. These receptors were obtained from a human donor with common variable immunodeficiency.

This clone came up many times. The read is 3 residues too short to cover the CDR3 end, so that end is filled in from the germline J gene. This sequence joins TRBV19 and TRBJ1-1, with a possible D match to TRBD1 (6 bases). This CDR3 spans 13 amino acids. The V gene lost 4 bases and the J gene lost 7 bases, with 13 bases spanning the gap. CDR1 LNHDA and CDR2 SQIVND come from the germline V gene (reference sequence). The chain's CDR3 is CASSTTGTSEAFF. The covered CDR3 bases are TGTGCCAGTAGTACCACAGGGACGAGTGAA. The variable domain in full, with the rest retrieved from reference TRBV19 and TRBJ1-1, is DGGITQSPKYLFRKEGQNVTLSCEQNLNHDAMYWYRQDPGQGLRLIYYSQIVNDFQKGDIAEGYSVSREKKESFPLTVTSAQKNPTAFYLCASSTTGTSEAFFGQGTRLTVV.

This clone was recorded a few times. The DNA ends 3 residues before the CDR3 does, and the rest of the CDR3 is filled in from the germline J gene. The chain uses TRBV5-1 and TRBJ2-7; 9 bases match TRBD2. Germline CDR1 is SGHRS and CDR2 is YFSETQ. This CDR3 is built from 14 residues. V shed 2 bases, J shed 6 bases, and the junction held 6 bases outside the gene matches. Partial CDR3 DNA: TGCGCCAGCAGCTTAGGGGTAGCGGGGGCCGAG. Its translation is CASSLGVAGAE. Given in full, the CDR3 is CASSLGVAGAEQYF.

In the case of this clone: With the read ending 3 residues before the CDR3 end, the germline J gene is used to fill in that end. The V call is TRBV7-9, the J call TRBJ1-6; D uncertain. Per the germline V gene, CDR1 is SEHNR and CDR2 is FQNEAQ (reference sequence). The CDR3 runs 13 residues. The chain's CDR3 is CASSLDAGNPLHF. The sequenced part of the CDR3 DNA is TGTGCCAGCAGCTTAGATGCGGGTAACCCC.

This clone was recorded many times. The CDR3 end lies 3 residues beyond the end of the read and is filled in from the germline J gene. The chain couples TRBV7-2 to TRBJ1-3; D not certain. The CDR3 has 15 amino acids. The germline V gene has CDR1 SGHTA and CDR2 FQGNSA. Trimming pared 1 base from V and 1 base from J, leaving 8 bases between. Partial CDR3 DNA: TGTGCCAGCAGCTTAGGGGCGGGGTCTGGAAACACC. As protein: CASSLGAGSGNT. The entire CDR3 is CASSLGAGSGNTIYF.

This clone ranks as medium-sized. The read ends 3 residues shy of where the CDR3 ends; the end is completed using the germline J gene. The chain employs TRBV7-2 and TRBJ2-3; D ambiguous. V gave up 0 bases and J gave up 4 bases, with 5 bases separating them. The CDR3 totals 13 residues. Germline V gives CDR1 SGHTA, CDR2 FQGNSA. CDR3: CASSLALPDTQYF. The sequenced CDR3 bases are TGTGCCAGCAGCTTAGCTCTCCCAGATACG.

Note on this clone: The CDR3 goes on 3 residues after the read ends, and that part is filled in from the germline J gene. V usage is TRBV19 and J usage is TRBJ2-5, with D perhaps TRBD1 (6 bases). The CDR3 sequence is 13 residues long. The ends were cut back, 4 bases at V and 5 bases at J, with 11 bases in the middle. Germline assignment: CDR1 LNHDA and CDR2 SQIVND (reference sequence). CDR3 DNA, as far as it was read: TGTGCCAGTAGTACCCACAGGGACGAGACC. Protein: CASSTHRDET. The CDR3 reads in full as CASSTHRDETQYF. The complete variable domain, with remaining parts taken from reference TRBV19 and TRBJ2-5, reads DGGITQSPKYLFRKEGQNVTLSCEQNLNHDAMYWYRQDPGQGLRLIYYSQIVNDFQKGDIAEGYSVSREKKESFPLTVTSAQKNPTAFYLCASSTHRDETQYFGPGTRLLVL.

This clone has at least ten counts. The observed sequence ends 3 residues before the CDR3 terminus, with the missing tail filled in from the germline J gene. The chain has TRBV18 and TRBJ2-1, with a weak D call TRBD2 (5 bases). The length of the CDR3 is 12 residues. Trimming shortened V by 3 bases and J by 8 bases, and 8 bases separated the two germline ends. The V gene's germline CDR1 is KGHSH and CDR2 LQKENI. The CDR3 sequence is CASSPVRDEQFF. The sequenced part of the CDR3 DNA is TGTGCCAGCTCACCCGTGAGGGATGAG.

This clone was seen a handful of times. The CDR3 is cut off 3 residues early in the read; its end comes from the germline J gene. The chain employs TRBV19 and TRBJ2-1; 11 bases agree with TRBD2. The germline gives CDR1 LNHDA, CDR2 SQIVND (reference sequence). V shed 0 bases and J 4 bases; nucleotides not matched to a gene: 8. The CDR3 runs to 18 residues. CDR3 bases read: TGTGCCAGTAGTATAGACTCCTTAACTAGCGGGGGTTACAATGAG. Translated, it gives CASSIDSLTSGGYNE. The entire CDR3 sequence reads CASSIDSLTSGGYNEQFF.

With regard to this clone: The read comes to an end 3 residues before the CDR3 does, leaving the germline J gene to fill in the end. The chain couples TRBV7-2 to TRBJ2-3; no clear D. CDR1 SGHTA and CDR2 FQGNSA come from the germline V gene. The CDR3 sequence is 15 residues long. V lost 7 bases and J lost 1, with 15 bases in between. CDR3 DNA (partial): TGTGCCAGCATCCGGAGTAGCATTGGCACAGATACG. Translating gives CASIRSSIGTDT. The full CDR3 protein is CASIRSSIGTDTQYF.

The table lists this clone with a few counts. The read finishes 3 residues shy of the CDR3 end, and the germline J gene is used to complete it. The chain couples TRBV7-2 to TRBJ1-2; 7 nucleotides agree with TRBD1. Germline V CDR1 and CDR2: SGHTA, FQGNSA. V lost 1 base to trimming and J lost 6 bases; unmatched junction nucleotides: 8. The CDR3 runs to 15 residues. CDR3 sequence reads: CASSLVAGGRNGYTF. CDR3 bases read: TGTGCCAGCAGCTTAGTAGCAGGGGGTAGAAATGGC.

At least ten counts were recorded for this clone. The read falls 3 residues short of the CDR3 end, and the missing part is taken from the germline J gene. The V and J genes are TRBV11-3 and TRBJ1-1, with TRBD1 as a possible D gene (5 bases). The V end lost 4 bases, the J end lost 2 bases, and 8 bases lay between the germline ends. Germline V lookup: CDR1 SGHNT, CDR2 YENEEA. This CDR3 is 13 amino acids long. The chain's CDR3 is CASSSGRNTEAFF. The sequenced part of the CDR3 DNA is TGTGCCAGCAGCTCAGGGAGAAACACTGAA.

This clone was counted at least ten times. From the germline J gene comes the end of the CDR3, since the read stops 3 residues before it. This chain links TRBV5-5 with TRBJ1-4; D is undetermined. Trimming stripped 3 bases from V and 2 bases from J, with 11 bases between. The CDR3 is 15 amino acids. Germline-derived CDR1 and CDR2 are SGHKS and YYEKEE (reference sequence). The DNA read from the CDR3 is TGTGCCAGCAGCTGGAGACAAAAGACTAATGAAAAA. Amino acid sequence: CASSWRQKTNEK. The whole CDR3 sequence reads CASSWRQKTNEKLFF.

This clone was picked up a small number of times. The read finishes 3 residues shy of the CDR3 end, and the germline J gene is used to complete it. The rearrangement uses TRBV6-4 and TRBJ2-3, with a weak D call TRBD2 (6 bases). The CDR3 contains 14 residues. The V gene's germline CDR1 is MRHNA and CDR2 SNTAGT. Trimming left V 5 bases short and J 0 bases short, with 9 bases between. The covered CDR3 bases are TGTGCCAGCAGTCTTACTAGCAGCACAGATACG. Encoded protein: CASSLTSSTDT. Given in full, the CDR3 is CASSLTSSTDTQYF.

This clone was seen a handful of times. Sequencing ends 3 residues short of the CDR3 end; the germline J gene provides the rest. This chain joins TRBV5-1 and TRBJ2-7; possibly TRBD2 for D (6 bases). The CDR3 totals 15 residues. V lost 3 bases and J 0 bases, leaving 13 bases between the germline ends. Germline V lookup: CDR1 SGHRS, CDR2 YFSETQ. The covered CDR3 bases are TGCGCCAGCAGCTGGACTACAGGTGCCTCCTACGAG. This translates into CASSWTTGASYE. The whole CDR3 protein reads CASSWTTGASYEQYF.

Comments on this clone: The read falls 3 residues short of the CDR3 end, and the missing part is taken from the germline J gene. V and J are TRBV7-2 and TRBJ1-6, with TRBD1 identical over 7 bases. The germline V gene has CDR1 SGHTA and CDR2 FQGNSA. V lost 5 bases, J lost 8 bases, and 6 bases stayed unmatched. This CDR3 has 14 residues. CDR3 in amino acids: CASSPRQGYSPLHF. Partial CDR3 DNA: TGTGCCAGCAGCCCCCGACAGGGTTATTCACCC.